Shown below are 3 T cell receptor beta chains from a single sample sequenced in a study of cytomegalovirus exposure and HLA in healthy donors. Primers included in the PCR were 60 Vbeta and 13 Jbeta primers. Assay used: immunoSEQ multiplex PCR; TCRdb lists only in-frame clones, some missing. This sample carries over 150,000 clones, roughly four fifths of them seen once, and the ten largest clones take over 1.5%. Input material: PBMCs. All receptors derive from a man aged 45-60 years in good health and CMV-seronegative.

This rearrangement joins TRBV2 to TRBJ1-6, with D unresolved. V was cut by 4 bases and J by 0 bases, with 10 bases left in between. The germline gives CDR1 SNHLY, CDR2 FYNNEI. The CDR3 is made up of 16 amino acids. The CDR3 is CASSARESSYNSPLHF. In DNA form, the CDR3 reads TGTGCCAGCAGTGCGAGGGAGAGCTCCTATAATTCACCCCTCCACTTT.

V is TRBV4-2 and J is TRBJ1-3; TRBD1 agrees at 7 bases. With V trimmed by 3 bases and J by 0 bases, 8 bases remained unmatched. The CDR3 is 17 amino acids. CDR1 is LGHNA and CDR2 is YNFKEQ in the germline V gene. CDR3 sequence reads: CASSQSTGPISGNTIYF. For the CDR3, the DNA is TGTGCCAGCAGCCAGTCGACAGGGCCGATCTCTGGAAACACCATATATTTT.

This clone was counted a single time. The genes are TRBV19 and TRBJ2-7, with 12 bases that match TRBD2. V lost 0 bases, J lost 0 bases, and 3 bases stayed unmatched. The CDR3 spans 17 residues. Per the germline V gene, CDR1 is LNHDA and CDR2 is SQIVND (reference sequence). CDR3 DNA: TGTGCCAGTAGTATAGAACTAGCGGGAGGCGGCTCCTACGAGCAGTACTTC. It translates to CASSIELAGGGSYEQYF.